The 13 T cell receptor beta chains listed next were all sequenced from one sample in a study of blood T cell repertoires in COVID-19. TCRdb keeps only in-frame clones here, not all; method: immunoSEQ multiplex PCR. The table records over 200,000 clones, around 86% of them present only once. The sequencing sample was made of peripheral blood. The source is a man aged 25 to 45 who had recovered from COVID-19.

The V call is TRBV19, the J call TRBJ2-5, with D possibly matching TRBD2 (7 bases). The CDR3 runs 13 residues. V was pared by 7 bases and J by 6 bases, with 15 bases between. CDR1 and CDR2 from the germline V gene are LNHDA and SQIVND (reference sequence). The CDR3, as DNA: TGTGCCAGTAAGAGTGGGGGGGCTAAGACCCAGTACTTC. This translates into CASKSGGAKTQYF.

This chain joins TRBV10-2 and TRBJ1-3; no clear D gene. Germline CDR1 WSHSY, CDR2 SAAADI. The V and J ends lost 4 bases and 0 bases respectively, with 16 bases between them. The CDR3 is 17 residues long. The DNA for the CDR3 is TGCGCCAGCAGTGGATTGGGGAGTAGAGTCTCTGGAAACACCATATATTTT. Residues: CASSGLGSRVSGNTIYF.

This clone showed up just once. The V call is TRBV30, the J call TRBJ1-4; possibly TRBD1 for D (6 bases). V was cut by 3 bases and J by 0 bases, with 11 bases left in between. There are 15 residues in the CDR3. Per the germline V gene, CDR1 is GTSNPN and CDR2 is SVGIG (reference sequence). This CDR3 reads CAWSSGVATNEKLFF. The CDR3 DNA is TGTGCCTGGAGCTCAGGGGTCGCAACTAATGAAAAACTGTTTTTT.

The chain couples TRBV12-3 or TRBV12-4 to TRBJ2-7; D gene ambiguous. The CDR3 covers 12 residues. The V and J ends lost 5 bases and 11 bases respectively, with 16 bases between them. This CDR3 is CASSPRRVKKYF. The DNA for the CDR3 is TGTGCCAGCAGTCCTCGCCGGGTAAAGAAGTACTTC.

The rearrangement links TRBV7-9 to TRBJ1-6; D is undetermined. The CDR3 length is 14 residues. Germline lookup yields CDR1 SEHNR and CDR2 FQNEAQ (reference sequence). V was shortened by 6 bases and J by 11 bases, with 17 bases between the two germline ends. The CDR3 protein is CASRAPPDWAPLHF. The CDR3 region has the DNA TGTGCCAGCAGAGCGCCGCCAGATTGGGCACCCCTCCACTTT.

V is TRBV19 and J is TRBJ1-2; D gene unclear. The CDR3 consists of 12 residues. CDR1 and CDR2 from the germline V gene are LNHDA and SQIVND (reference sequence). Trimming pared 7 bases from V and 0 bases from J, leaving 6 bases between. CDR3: CASTYSNYGYTF. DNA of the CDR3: TGTGCCAGTACCTATTCTAACTATGGCTACACCTTC.

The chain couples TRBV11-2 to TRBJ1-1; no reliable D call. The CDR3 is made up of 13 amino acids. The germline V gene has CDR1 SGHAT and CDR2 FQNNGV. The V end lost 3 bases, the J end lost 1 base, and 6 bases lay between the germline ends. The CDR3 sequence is CASSLKRNTEAFF. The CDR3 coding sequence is TGTGCCAGCAGCTTGAAGAGGAACACTGAAGCTTTCTTT.

Written as DNA, the CDR3 is TGTGCCAGTAGGCGGACAGGGGTAAGGAACATTCAGTACTTC. As protein: CASRRTGVRNIQYF. The chain joins TRBV19 to TRBJ2-4; 9 bases align to TRBD1. Germline V gives CDR1 LNHDA, CDR2 SQIVND (reference sequence). After removal of 6 bases from V and 7 bases from J, the junction contained 7 bases not matched to a gene. This CDR3 region has 14 residues.

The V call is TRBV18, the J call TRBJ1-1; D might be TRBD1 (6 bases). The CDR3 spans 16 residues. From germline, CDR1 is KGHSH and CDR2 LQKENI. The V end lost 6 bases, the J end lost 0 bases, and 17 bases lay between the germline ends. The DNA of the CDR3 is TGTGCCAGCTCCCCCGACCCGGGACATATGAACACTGAAGCTTTCTTT. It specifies CASSPDPGHMNTEAFF. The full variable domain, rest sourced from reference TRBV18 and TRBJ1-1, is NAGVMQNPRHLVRRRGQEARLRCSPMKGHSHVYWYRQLPEEGLKFMVYLQKENIIDESGMPKERFSAEFPKEGPSILRIQQVVRGDSAAYFCASSPDPGHMNTEAFFGQGTRLTVV.

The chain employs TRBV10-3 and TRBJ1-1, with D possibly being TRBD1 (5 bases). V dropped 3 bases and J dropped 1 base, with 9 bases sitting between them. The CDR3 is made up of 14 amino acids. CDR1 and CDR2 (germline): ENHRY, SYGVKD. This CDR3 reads CAISDARANTEAFF. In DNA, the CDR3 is TGTGCCATCAGTGATGCCAGGGCGAACACTGAAGCTTTCTTT.

CDR3 in amino acids: CAISEGLAGQYEQYF. The CDR3, as DNA: TGTGCCATCAGTGAAGGACTAGCGGGGCAGTACGAGCAGTACTTC. This rearrangement joins TRBV10-3 to TRBJ2-7, with 12 bases lining up with TRBD2. Per germline, CDR1 ENHRY and CDR2 SYGVKD. This CDR3 comprises 15 residues. V trimming: 3 bases; J trimming: 4 bases; junction bases outside the gene matches: 4.

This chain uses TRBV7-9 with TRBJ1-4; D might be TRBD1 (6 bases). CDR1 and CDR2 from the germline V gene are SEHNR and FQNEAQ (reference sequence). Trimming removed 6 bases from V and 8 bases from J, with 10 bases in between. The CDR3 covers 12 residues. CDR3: CASRSQGEKLFF. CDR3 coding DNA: TGTGCCAGCAGGTCCCAGGGGGAAAAACTGTTTTTT. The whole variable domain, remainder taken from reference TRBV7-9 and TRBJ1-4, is DTGVSQNPRHKITKRGQNVTFRCDPISEHNRLYWYRQTLGQGPEFLTYFQNEAQLEKSRLLSDRFSAERPKGSFSTLEIQRTEQGDSAMYLCASRSQGEKLFFGSGTQLSVL.

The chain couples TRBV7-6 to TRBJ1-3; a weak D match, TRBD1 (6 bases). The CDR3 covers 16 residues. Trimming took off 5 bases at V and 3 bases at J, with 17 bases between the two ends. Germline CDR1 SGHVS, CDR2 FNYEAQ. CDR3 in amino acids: CASSNLRRGGGNTIYF. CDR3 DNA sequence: TGTGCCAGCAGCAATCTCCGACGAGGGGGTGGAAACACCATATATTTT.